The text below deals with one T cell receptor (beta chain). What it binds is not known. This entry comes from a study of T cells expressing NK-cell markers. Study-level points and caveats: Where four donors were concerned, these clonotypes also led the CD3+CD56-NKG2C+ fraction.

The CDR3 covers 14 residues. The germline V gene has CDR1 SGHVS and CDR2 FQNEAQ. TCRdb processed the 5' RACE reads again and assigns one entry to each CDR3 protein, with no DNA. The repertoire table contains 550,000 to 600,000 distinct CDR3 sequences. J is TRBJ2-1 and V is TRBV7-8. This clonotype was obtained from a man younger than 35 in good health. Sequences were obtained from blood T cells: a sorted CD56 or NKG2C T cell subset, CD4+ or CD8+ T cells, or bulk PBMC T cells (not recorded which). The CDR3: CASSLDEVGNEQFF.